These 15 T cell receptor gamma chains were all obtained from the same sample, sequenced in a study of gamma-delta T cells after stem cell transplantation. TCRdb reapplied CATT to the RT-PCR reads. Of around 910 gamma-chain clones listed, about 33% were seen once; the top ten hold around 32%. Sequencing used gamma-delta T cells. The source of these receptors is a human donor. It is not recorded whose cells these are; they may come from a transplant donor.

This clone is large. The chain uses TRGV9 and TRGJP. Because TCRdb records no J gene, it was assigned here through a match of the DNA to germline. The trim removed 4 bases at V and 9 bases at J, leaving 9 bases unmatched. From germline, CDR1 is GITISATS and CDR2 ISYDGTV (reference sequence). The CDR3 covers 16 residues. The CDR3 DNA reads as TGTGCCTTGTGGGACTCACAGTCGTTGGGCAAAAAAATCAAGGTATTT. Translation gives CALWDSQSLGKKIKVF.

By share, this clone ranks as large. The chain has TRGV9 and TRGJP. TCRdb is silent on the J gene; assignment here came from matching the DNA to germline. Germline-derived CDR1 and CDR2 are GITISATS and ISYDGTV (reference sequence). The CDR3 covers 14 residues. Losses at the gene ends were 0 bases for V and 10 bases for J; bases not matched to a gene: 0. CDR3 residues: CALWEVLGKKIKVF. The CDR3 DNA follows: TGTGCCTTGTGGGAGGTGTTGGGCAAAAAAATCAAGGTATTT.

Remarks on this clone: Only one base separates this from a far larger clonotype, so it likely reflects a read error. V is TRGV9 and J is TRGJ1 or TRGJ2. TCRdb is silent on the J gene; assignment here came from matching the DNA to germline. CDR1 is GITISATS, CDR2 ISYDGTV, per germline (reference sequence). The CDR3 is 11 residues long. After removal of 2 bases from V and 10 bases from J, the junction contained 5 bases not matched to a gene. The CDR3 nucleotides are TGTGCCTTGTGGGAGGCCCGAAAGAAACTCTTT. Its translation: CALWEARKKLF.

By sample share, this clone is large. This same CDR3 is encoded by further DNA sequences in the sample. The chain is built from TRGV9 and TRGJP. TCRdb supplies no J gene; here it was assigned by aligning the nucleotide sequence to germline. The CDR3 spans 16 residues. The germline V gene has CDR1 GITISATS and CDR2 ISYDGTV (reference sequence). Trimming removed 1 base from V and 6 bases from J; junction bases left unmatched: 3. Here the CDR3 reads CALWEVTELGKKIKVF. The CDR3 nucleotides read TGTGCCTTGTGGGAGGTTACAGAGTTGGGCAAAAAAATCAAGGTATTT.

As for this clone: Other DNA sequences from this sample encode an identical CDR3 as well. This chain connects TRGV9 to TRGJP. The J gene is absent in TCRdb and was assigned here via DNA matching to germline. There are 18 residues in the CDR3. The germline gives CDR1 GITISATS, CDR2 ISYDGTV (reference sequence). Losses at the gene ends were 0 bases for V and 7 bases for J; bases not matched to a gene: 9. Written as DNA, the CDR3 is TGTGCCTTGTGGGAGGTGGGCTCTGGGGAGTTGGGCAAAAAAATCAAGGTATTT. Residues: CALWEVGSGELGKKIKVF.

In the case of this clone: The sample carries other DNA sequences with the same CDR3. The chain links TRGV9 to TRGJP. TCRdb is silent on the J gene; assignment here came from matching the DNA to germline. Germline trimming cut 0 bases from V and 7 bases from J; bases unmatched to any gene: 6. This CDR3 is 17 amino acids long. Per germline, CDR1 GITISATS and CDR2 ISYDGTV (reference sequence). The CDR3 DNA reads as TGTGCCTTGTGGGAGGTGCTCCGGGAGTTGGGCAAAAAAATCAAGGTATTT. The encoded protein is CALWEVLRELGKKIKVF.

The gene calls are TRGV9 and TRGJP. Because TCRdb records no J gene, it was assigned here through a match of the DNA to germline. V lost 0 bases, J lost 11 bases, and 7 bases stayed unmatched. Germline V CDR1 and CDR2: GITISATS, ISYDGTV (reference sequence). The CDR3 length is 16 residues. The CDR3: CALWEVRWVGKKIKVF. CDR3 coding DNA: TGTGCCTTGTGGGAGGTGCGCTGGGTGGGCAAAAAAATCAAGGTATTT.

The chain links TRGV9 to TRGJP. Here the J gene was assigned by germline matching of the DNA, as TCRdb has none. The germline gives CDR1 GITISATS, CDR2 ISYDGTV (reference sequence). The V segment lost 1 base and the J segment 10 bases; nucleotides outside the gene matches: 4. The CDR3 runs to 15 residues. This CDR3 is CALWEVILGKKIKVF. CDR3 sequence (DNA): TGTGCCTTGTGGGAGGTCATCTTGGGCAAAAAAATCAAGGTATTT.

The chain couples TRGV9 to TRGJP. No J segment appears in TCRdb, so it was assigned here by matching the sequence to germline. The CDR3 is 13 amino acids. The J segment lost 9 bases and the V segment lost 11 bases, leaving 7 bases of the junction unmatched. Germline V gene lookup returns CDR1 GITISATS and CDR2 ISYDGTV (reference sequence). In DNA form, the CDR3 reads TGTGCCTCCCCGGGGTTGGGCAAAAAAATCAAGGTATTT. As protein: CASPGLGKKIKVF.

The rearrangement uses TRGV9 and TRGJ1 or TRGJ2. TCRdb is silent on the J gene; assignment here came from matching the DNA to germline. The CDR3 contains 13 residues. The trim removed 3 bases at V and 1 base at J, leaving 3 bases unmatched. The germline V gene encodes CDR1 GITISATS and CDR2 ISYDGTV (reference sequence). This chain's CDR3 is CALWEPNYYKKLF. The CDR3 DNA reads as TGTGCCTTGTGGGAGCCTAATTATTATAAGAAACTCTTT.

V is TRGV9 and J is TRGJ1 or TRGJ2. The J gene was not available in TCRdb and was assigned here by matching the DNA to germline segments. The V and J ends lost 4 bases and 7 bases, in that order; junction bases with no gene match: 4. CDR1 and CDR2 from the germline V gene are GITISATS and ISYDGTV (reference sequence). CDR3 size: 11 residues. DNA of the CDR3: TGTGCCTTGTGGGACCAATATAAGAAACTCTTT. Amino acid sequence: CALWDQYKKLF.

This clone is labeled as large (0.1 to 1%). This chain links TRGV9 with TRGJ1 or TRGJ2. The V gene's germline CDR1 is GITISATS and CDR2 ISYDGTV (reference sequence). The CDR3 consists of 11 residues. The trim removed 2 bases at V and 10 bases at J, leaving 5 bases unmatched. Written as DNA, the CDR3 is TGTGCCTTGTGGGAGGCTCGAAAGAAACTCTTT. Translated: CALWEARKKLF.

By share, this clone ranks as large. The CDR3 is CALWEVQGELGKKIKVF. DNA of the CDR3: TGTGCCTTGTGGGAGGTGCAAGGCGAGTTGGGCAAAAAAATCAAGGTATTT. The J gene is TRGJP, the V gene TRGV9. Looked up from germline, CDR1 is GITISATS and CDR2 is ISYDGTV (reference sequence). CDR3 length: 17 amino acids. V trimming: 0 bases; J trimming: 7 bases; junction bases outside the gene matches: 6.

The chain carries TRGV4 and TRGJ1 or TRGJ2. Assignment of the J gene here rests on matching the DNA to germline, because TCRdb gives none. The CDR3 is 13 residues long. V lost 6 bases, J lost 1 base, and 6 bases stayed unmatched. Germline lookup yields CDR1 EGSTGY and CDR2 YDSYTSSV. CDR3 sequence reads: CATWTLNYYKKLF. In nucleotides, the CDR3 is TGTGCCACCTGGACTCTAAATTATTATAAGAAACTCTTT.

A word on this clone: This DNA's translation and the protein TCRdb lists, from a much larger clone, do not match at residue 15, likely due to a read error; the protein shown is translated from the DNA. The chain joins TRGV9 to TRGJP1. TCRdb carries no J gene annotation; the J gene was assigned here by matching the DNA with germline. The CDR3 is 16 amino acids. V dropped 0 bases and J dropped 15; count of bases not matched to a gene: 19. Germline CDR1 GITISATS, CDR2 ISYDGTV (reference sequence). The CDR3 region is CALWEVQELGKKIKIF. The CDR3 DNA sequence: TGTGCCTTGTGGGAGGTGCAAGAGTTGGGCAAAAAAATCAAGATATTT.